Here is one T cell receptor (beta chain) with its context. Its specificity is unknown. The sample originates from a study of CD8 T cells in ankylosing spondylitis. V was cut by 5 bases and J by 4 bases, with 12 bases left in between. This CDR3 region has 13 residues. CDR1 and CDR2 (germline): SGHDT, YYEEEE. The authors made TCR beta libraries by quantitative 5'-RACE with molecular barcodes. One entry per CDR3 protein, called by TCRdb with MiXCR from the 5' RACE reads. The data contain under 450,000 distinct CDR3 sequences, 20% to 25% of them singletons. Study observations and caveats: Significant enrichment of disease-linked clones was reported in matched ankylosing spondylitis synovial fluid. CD8+ disease-linked clones were present at relatively low frequencies in blood. Blood of patients with ankylosing spondylitis appeared to be characterized by a TCR beta motif of several highly homologous variants.

The sample taken for sequencing was blood, either unsorted or a sorted T cell fraction (not recorded which). The J gene is TRBJ2-5, the V gene TRBV5-6; D not resolved. This sequence was found in a male donor with ankylosing spondylitis or in good health (not recorded which). The CDR3 here is CASSFGRSETQYF. The CDR3 DNA sequence: TGTGCCAGCAGTTTCGGACGGTCAGAGACCCAGTACTTC.